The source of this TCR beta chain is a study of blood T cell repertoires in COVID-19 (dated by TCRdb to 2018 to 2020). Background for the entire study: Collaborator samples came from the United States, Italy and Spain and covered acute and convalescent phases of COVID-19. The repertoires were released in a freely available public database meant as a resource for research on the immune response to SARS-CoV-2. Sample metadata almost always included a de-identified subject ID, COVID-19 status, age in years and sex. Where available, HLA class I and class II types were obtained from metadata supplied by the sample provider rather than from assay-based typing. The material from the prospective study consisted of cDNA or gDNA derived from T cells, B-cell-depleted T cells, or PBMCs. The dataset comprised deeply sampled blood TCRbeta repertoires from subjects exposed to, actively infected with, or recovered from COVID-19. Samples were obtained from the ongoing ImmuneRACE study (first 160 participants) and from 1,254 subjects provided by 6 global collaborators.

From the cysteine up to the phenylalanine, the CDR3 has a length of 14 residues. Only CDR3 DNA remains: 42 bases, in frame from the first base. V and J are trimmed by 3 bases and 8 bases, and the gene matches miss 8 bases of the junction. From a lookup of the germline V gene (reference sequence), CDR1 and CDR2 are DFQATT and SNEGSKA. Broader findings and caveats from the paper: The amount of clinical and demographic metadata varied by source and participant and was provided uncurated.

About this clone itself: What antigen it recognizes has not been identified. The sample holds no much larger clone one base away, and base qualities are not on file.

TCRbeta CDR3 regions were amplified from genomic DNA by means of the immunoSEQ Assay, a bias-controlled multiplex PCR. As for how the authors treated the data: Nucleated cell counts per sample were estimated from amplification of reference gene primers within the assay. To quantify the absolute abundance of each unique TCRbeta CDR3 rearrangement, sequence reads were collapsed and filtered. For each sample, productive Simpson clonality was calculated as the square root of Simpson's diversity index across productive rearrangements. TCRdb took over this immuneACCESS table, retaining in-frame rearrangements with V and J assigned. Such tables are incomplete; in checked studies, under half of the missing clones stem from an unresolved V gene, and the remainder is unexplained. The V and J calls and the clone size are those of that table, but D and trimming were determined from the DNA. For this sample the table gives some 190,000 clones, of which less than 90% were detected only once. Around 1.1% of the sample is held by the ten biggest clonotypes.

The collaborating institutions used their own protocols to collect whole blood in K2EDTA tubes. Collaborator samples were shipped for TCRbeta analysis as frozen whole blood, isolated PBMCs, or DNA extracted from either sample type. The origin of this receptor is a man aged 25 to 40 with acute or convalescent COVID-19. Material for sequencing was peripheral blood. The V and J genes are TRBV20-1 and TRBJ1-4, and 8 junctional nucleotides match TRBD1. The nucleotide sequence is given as TGCAGTGCTAGTCTAGGGACAGGAAGGGAAAAACTGTTTTTT. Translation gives CSASLGTGREKLFF.